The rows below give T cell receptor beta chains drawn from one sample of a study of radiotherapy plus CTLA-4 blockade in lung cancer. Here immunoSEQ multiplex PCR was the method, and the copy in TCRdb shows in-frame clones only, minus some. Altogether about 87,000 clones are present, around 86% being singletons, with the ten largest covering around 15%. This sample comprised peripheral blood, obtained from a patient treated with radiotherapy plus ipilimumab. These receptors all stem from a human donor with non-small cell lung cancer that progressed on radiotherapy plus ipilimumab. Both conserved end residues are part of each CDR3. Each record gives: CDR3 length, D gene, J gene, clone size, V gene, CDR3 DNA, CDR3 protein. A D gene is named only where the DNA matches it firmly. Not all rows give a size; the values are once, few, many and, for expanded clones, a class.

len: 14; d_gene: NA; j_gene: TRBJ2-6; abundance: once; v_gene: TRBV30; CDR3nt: TGTGCCTGGGGGTTGGCCTCTGGGGCCAACGTCCTGACTTTC; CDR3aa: CAWGLASGANVLTF
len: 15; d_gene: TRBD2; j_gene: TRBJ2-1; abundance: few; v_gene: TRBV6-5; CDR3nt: TGTGCCAGCGGACCGGGACTAGCGGGGGTGGGTGAGCAGTTCTTC; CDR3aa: CASGPGLAGVGEQFF
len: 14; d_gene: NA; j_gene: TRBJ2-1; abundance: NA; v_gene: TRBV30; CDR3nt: TGTGCCTGTGGACAGACCCCCGTGGGGAATGAGCAGTTCTTC; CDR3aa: CACGQTPVGNEQFF
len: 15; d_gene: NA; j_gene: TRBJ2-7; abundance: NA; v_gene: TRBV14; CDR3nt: TGTGCCAGCAGCCAAGTAAAGGGACCTTACGGCGAGCAGTACTTC; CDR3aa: CASSQVKGPYGEQYF
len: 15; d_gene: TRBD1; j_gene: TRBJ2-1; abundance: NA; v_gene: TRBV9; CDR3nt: TGTGCCAGCAGCGACGGACAGGGGGCCTACAATGAGCAGTTCTTC; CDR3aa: CASSDGQGAYNEQFF
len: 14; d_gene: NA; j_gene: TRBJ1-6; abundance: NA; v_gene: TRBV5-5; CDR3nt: TGTGCCAGCAGCTTAGTCCAGGTGAATTCACCCCTCCACTTT; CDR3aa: CASSLVQVNSPLHF
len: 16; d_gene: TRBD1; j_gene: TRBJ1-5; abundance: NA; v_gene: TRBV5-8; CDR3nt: TGTGCCAGCAGCTTGTATGGAGGGGGCTCCAATCAGCCCCAGCATTTT; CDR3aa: CASSLYGGGSNQPQHF
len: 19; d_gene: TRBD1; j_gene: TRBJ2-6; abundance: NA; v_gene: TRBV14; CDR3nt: TGTGCCAGCAGCCAAGCCGGGACAGGACTTCCATCTGGGGCCAACGTCCTGACTTTC; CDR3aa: CASSQAGTGLPSGANVLTF
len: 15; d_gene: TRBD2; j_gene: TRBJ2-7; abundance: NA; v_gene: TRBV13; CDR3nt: TGTGCCAGCAGCTCGGGACTAGCGGGAGTTTACGAGCAGTACTTC; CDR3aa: CASSSGLAGVYEQYF
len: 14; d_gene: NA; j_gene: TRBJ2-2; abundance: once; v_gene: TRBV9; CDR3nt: TGTGCCAGCAGCCCGAGGGGGAGTACCGGGGAGCTGTTTTTT; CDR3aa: CASSPRGSTGELFF
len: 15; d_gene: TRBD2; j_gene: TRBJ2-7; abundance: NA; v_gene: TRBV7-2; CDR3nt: TGTGCCAGCAGCCCTGCCAGCGGGAGGATTCACGAGCAGTACTTC; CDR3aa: CASSPASGRIHEQYF
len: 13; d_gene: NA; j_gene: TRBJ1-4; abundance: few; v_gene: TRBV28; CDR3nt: TGTGCCAGCCATTTTGGGGTGCGCGGAAAACTGTTTTTT; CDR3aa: CASHFGVRGKLFF
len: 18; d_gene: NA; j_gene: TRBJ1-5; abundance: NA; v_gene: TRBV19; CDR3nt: TGTGCCAGTAGTATTTATGGGCCGACTCTAAATAGCAATCAGCCCCAGCATTTT; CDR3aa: CASSIYGPTLNSNQPQHF
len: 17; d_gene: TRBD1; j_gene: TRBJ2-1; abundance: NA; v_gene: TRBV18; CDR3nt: TGTGCCAGCTCCGGACTAAAGGGGGACAGGGTCTACAATGAGCAGTTCTTC; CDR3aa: CASSGLKGDRVYNEQFF
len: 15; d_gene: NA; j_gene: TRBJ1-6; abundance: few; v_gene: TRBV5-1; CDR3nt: TGCGCCAGCAGCCTCGCGGGGGGAGGGAATTCACCCCTCCACTTT; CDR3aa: CASSLAGGGNSPLHF
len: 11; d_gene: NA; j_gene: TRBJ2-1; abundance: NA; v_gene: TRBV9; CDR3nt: TGTGCCAGCAGCTCCAGGCATGAGCAGTTCTTC; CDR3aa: CASSSRHEQFF
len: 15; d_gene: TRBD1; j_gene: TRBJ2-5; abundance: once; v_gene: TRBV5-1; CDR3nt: TGCGCCAGCAGCCTGGGGACAGGGAGGGAAGAGACCCAGTACTTC; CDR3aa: CASSLGTGREETQYF
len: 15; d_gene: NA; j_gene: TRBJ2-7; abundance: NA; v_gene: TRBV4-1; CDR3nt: TGCGCCAGCAGCCAAGGGGAACAGGAGGTCTACGAGCAGTACTTC; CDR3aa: CASSQGEQEVYEQYF
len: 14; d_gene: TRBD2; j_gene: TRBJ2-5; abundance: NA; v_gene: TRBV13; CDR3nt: TGTGCCAGCAGCATCGGACTAGCAAAAGAGACCCAGTACTTC; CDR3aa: CASSIGLAKETQYF
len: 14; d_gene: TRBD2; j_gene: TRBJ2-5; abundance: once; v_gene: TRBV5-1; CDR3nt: TGCGCCAGCAGCTTGTCAGGGAGGGTAGAGACCCAGTACTTC; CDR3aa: CASSLSGRVETQYF
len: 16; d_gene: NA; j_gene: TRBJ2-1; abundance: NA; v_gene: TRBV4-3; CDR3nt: TGCGCCAGCAGCCCTGGGTACCGAGGAGCTTACAATGAGCAGTTCTTC; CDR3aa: CASSPGYRGAYNEQFF
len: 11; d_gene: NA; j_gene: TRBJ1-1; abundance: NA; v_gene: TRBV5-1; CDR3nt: TGCGCCAGCAGCTTGGGACCTGAAGCTTTCTTT; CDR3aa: CASSLGPEAFF
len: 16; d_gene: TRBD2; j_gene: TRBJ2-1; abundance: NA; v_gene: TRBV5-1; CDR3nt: TGCGCCAGCAGCTTGACTAGCGGGGGCTCATACAATGAGCAGTTCTTC; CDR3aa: CASSLTSGGSYNEQFF
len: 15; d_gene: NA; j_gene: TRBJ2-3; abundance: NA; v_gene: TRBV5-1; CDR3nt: TGCGCCAGCAGCTTGGGGGCGGGGGCCACAGATACGCAGTATTTT; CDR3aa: CASSLGAGATDTQYF
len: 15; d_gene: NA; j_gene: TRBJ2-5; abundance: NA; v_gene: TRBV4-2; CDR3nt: TGTGCCAGCAGCCAAGATTTGAACGGGGTTGAGACCCAGTACTTC; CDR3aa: CASSQDLNGVETQYF
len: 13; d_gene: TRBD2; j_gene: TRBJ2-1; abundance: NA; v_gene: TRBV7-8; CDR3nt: TGTGCCAGCAGCTTAGCAGCGGGGGTTGAGCAGTTCTTC; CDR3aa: CASSLAAGVEQFF
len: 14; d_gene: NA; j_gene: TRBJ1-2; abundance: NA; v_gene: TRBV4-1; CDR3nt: TGCGCCAGCAGCCAAGCGACGGGGAACTATGGCTACACCTTC; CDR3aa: CASSQATGNYGYTF